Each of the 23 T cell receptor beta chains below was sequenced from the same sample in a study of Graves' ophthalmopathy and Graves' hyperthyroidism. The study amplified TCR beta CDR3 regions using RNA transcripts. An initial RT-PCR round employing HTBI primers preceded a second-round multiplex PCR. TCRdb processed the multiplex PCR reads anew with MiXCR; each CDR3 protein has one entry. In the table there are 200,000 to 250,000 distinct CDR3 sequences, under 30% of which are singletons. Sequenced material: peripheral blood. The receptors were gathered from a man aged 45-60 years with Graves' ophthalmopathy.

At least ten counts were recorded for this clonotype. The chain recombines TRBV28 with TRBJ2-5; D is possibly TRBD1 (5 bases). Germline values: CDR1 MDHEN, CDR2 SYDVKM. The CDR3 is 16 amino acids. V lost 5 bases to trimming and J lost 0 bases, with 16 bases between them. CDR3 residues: CASSLTPRAYQETQYF. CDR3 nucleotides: TGTGCCAGCAGTCTTACACCCAGGGCGTACCAAGAGACCCAGTACTTC.

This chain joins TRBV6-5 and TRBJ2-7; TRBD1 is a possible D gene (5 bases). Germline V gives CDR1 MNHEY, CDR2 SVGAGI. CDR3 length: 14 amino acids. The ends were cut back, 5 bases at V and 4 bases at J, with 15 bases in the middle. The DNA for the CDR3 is TGTGCCAGCAGTCACGACAGATCAACATACGAGCAGTACTTC. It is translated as CASSHDRSTYEQYF.

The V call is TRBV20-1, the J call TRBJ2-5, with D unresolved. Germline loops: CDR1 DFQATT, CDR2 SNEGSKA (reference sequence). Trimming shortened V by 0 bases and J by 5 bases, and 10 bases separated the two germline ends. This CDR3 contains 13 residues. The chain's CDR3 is CSARDLRSETQYF. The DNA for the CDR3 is TGCAGTGCTAGAGATCTTCGCAGTGAGACCCAGTACTTC.

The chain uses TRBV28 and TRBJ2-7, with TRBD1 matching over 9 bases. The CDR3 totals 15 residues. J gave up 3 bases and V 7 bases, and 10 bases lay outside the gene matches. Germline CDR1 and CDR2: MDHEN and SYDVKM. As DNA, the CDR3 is TGTGCCAGCAACCCACAGGGGGCAGTTAACTACGAGCAGTACTTC. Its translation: CASNPQGAVNYEQYF.

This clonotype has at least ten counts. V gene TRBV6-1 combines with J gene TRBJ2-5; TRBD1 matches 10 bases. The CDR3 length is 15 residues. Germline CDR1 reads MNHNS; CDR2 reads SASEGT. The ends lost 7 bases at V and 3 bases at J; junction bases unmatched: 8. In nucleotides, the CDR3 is TGTGCCAGCAATGGATTCGGGACAGGGGAAGAGACCCAGTACTTC. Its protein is CASNGFGTGEETQYF.

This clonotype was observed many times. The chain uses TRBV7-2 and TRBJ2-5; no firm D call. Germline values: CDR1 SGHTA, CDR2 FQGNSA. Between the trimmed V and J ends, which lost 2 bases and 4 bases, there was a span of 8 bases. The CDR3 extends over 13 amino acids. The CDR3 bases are TGTGCCAGCAGCTTACTACCTACAGAGACCCAGTACTTC. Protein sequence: CASSLLPTETQYF.

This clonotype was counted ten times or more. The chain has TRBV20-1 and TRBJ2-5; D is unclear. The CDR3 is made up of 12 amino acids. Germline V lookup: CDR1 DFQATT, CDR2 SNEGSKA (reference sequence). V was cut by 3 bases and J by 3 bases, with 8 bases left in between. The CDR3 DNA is TGCAGTGCTAGCGTGGCGAAAGAGACCCAGTACTTC. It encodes CSASVAKETQYF.

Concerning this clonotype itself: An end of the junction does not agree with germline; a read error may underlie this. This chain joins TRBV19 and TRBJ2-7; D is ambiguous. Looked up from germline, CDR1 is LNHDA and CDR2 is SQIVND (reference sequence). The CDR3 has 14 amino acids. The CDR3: CANSLRWDPYEQYF. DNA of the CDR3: TGTGCCAATAGTCTCCGGTGGGATCCCTACGAGCAGTACTTC.

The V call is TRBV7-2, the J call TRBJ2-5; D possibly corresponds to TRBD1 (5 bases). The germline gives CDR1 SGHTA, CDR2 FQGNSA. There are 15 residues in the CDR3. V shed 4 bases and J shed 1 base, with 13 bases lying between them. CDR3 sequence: CASSSASRVQETQYF. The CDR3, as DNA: TGTGCCAGCAGCTCCGCCTCCAGGGTCCAAGAGACCCAGTACTTC.

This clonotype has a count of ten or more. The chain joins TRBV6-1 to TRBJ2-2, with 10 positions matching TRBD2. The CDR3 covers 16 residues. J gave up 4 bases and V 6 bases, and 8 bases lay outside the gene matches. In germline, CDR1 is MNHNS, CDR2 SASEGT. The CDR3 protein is CASRAPGLAFTGELFF. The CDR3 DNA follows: TGTGCCAGCAGGGCACCGGGACTAGCGTTCACCGGGGAGCTGTTTTTT.

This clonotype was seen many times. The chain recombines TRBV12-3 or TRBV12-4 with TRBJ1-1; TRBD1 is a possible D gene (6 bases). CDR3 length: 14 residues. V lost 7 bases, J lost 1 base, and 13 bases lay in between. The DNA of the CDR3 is TGTGCCAGCATCCAGGACAGACGGAACACTGAAGCTTTCTTT. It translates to CASIQDRRNTEAFF.

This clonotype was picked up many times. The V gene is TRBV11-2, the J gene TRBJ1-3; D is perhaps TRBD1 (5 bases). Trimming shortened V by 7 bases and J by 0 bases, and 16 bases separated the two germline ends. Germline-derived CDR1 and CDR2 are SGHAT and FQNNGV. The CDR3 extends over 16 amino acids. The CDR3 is CASTPGGASSGNTIYF. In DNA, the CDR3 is TGTGCCAGCACCCCAGGCGGGGCTAGCTCTGGAAACACCATATATTTT.

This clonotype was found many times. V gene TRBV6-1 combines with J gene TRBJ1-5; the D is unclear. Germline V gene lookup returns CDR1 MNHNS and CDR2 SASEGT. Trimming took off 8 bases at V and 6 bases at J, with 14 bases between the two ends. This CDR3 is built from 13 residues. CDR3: CASGVGFGQPQHF. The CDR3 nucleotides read TGTGCCAGCGGCGTAGGGTTCGGTCAGCCCCAGCATTTT.

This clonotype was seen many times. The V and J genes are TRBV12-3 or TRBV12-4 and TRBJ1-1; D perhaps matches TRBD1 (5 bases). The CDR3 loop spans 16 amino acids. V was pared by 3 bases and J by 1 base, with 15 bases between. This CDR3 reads CASSFSFQGQNTEAFF. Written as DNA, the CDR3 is TGTGCCAGCAGTTTTTCGTTCCAGGGCCAGAACACTGAAGCTTTCTTT.

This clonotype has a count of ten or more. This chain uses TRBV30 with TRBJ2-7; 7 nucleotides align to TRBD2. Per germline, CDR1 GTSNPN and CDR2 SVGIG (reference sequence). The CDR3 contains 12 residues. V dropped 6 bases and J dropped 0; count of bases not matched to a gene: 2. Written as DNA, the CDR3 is TGTGCCTGCGGGGGGAGCTCCTACGAGCAGTACTTC. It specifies CACGGSSYEQYF. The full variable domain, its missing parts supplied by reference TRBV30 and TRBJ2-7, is SQTIHQWPATLVQPVGSPLSLECTVEGTSNPNLYWYRQAAGRGLQLLFYSVGIGQISSEVPQNLSASRPQDRQFILSSKKLLLSDSGFYLCACGGSSYEQYFGPGTRLTVT.

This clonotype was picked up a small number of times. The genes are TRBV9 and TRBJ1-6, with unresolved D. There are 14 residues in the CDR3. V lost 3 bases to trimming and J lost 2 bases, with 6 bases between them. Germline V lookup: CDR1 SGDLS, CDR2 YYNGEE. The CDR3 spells CASSDGPYNSPLHF. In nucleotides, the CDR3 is TGTGCCAGCAGCGATGGCCCCTATAATTCACCCCTCCACTTT.

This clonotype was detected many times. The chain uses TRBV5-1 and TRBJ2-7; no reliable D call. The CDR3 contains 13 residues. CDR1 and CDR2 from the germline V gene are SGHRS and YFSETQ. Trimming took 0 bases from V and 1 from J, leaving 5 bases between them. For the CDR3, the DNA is TGCGCCAGCAGCTTGGACCATTCCTACGAGCAGTACTTC. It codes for CASSLDHSYEQYF.

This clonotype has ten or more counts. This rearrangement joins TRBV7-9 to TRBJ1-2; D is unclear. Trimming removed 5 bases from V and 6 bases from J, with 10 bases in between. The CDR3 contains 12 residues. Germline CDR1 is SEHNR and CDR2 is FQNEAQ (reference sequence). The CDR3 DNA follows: TGTGCCAGCAGCGTCCGACGGGATGGCTACACCTTC. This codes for CASSVRRDGYTF.

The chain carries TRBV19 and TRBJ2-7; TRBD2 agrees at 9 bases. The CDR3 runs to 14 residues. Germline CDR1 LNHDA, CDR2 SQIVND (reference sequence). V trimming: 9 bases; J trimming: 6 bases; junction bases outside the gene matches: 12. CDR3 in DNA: TGTGCCAGCTTAGGTAGCGGGAGCCTCTCCGAGCAGTACTTC. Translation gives CASLGSGSLSEQYF.

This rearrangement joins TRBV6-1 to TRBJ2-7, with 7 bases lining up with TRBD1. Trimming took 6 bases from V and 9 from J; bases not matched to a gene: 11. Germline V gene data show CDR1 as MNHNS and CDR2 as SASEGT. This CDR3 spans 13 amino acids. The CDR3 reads CASRGLGQPTQYF. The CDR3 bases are TGTGCCAGCAGGGGATTGGGACAGCCCACGCAGTACTTC.

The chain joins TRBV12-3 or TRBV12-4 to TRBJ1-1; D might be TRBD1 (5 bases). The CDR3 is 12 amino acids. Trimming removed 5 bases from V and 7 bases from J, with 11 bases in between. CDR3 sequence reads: CASSVGGLEAFF. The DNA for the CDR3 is TGTGCCAGCAGTGTTGGGGGACTTGAAGCTTTCTTT.

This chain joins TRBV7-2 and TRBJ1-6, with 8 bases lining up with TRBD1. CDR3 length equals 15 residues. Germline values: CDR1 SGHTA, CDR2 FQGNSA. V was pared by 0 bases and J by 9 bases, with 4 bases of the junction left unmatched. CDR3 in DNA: TGTGCCAGCAGCTTAGCGGCAGGGGGCGTTTCACCCCTCCACTTT. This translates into CASSLAAGGVSPLHF.

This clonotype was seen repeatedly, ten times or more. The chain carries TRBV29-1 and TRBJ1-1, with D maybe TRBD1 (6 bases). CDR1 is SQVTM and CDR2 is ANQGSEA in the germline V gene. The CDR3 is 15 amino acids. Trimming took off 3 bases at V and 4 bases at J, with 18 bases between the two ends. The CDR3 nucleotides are TGCAGCGTTGATCGGGGGGGCAGGGTGTTCACTGAAGCTTTCTTT. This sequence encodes CSVDRGGRVFTEAFF.